This is a list of T cell receptor beta chains from one sample in a study of T cell changes during pregnancy in multiple sclerosis. The data were produced by immunoSEQ multiplex PCR, yet TCRdb's version contains in-frame clones alone and is incomplete. The sample consists of around 33,000 clones, roughly nine tenths of them appearing once. Sequenced here: peripheral blood, sampled in the third trimester of pregnancy. Receptors originate from a female donor in good health, enrolled as a control in a pregnancy study. The CDR3 runs from the conserved cysteine through the conserved F or W. The D gene is left open where the match is weak. Clone size appears in some rows only: once, few, many, or a class for an expanded clone.

cdr3_aa cdr3_nt j_call d_call clone_size v_call
CASGQGSSYNEQFF TGTGCCAGCGGACAGGGAAGCTCCTACAATGAGCAGTTCTTC TRBJ2-1 TRBD1 - TRBV2
CASIRDTGYNEQFF TGTGCCAGCATCCGGGACACAGGATACAATGAGCAGTTCTTC TRBJ2-1 - few TRBV6-1
CASSETGNNQPQHF TGTGCCAGCAGTGAAACAGGGAACAATCAGCCCCAGCATTTT TRBJ1-5 - once TRBV25-1
CASSIGGPIQPQHF TGTGCCAGTAGTATCGGTGGGCCTATTCAGCCCCAGCATTTT TRBJ1-5 - few TRBV19
CASSPPDRSYNEQFF TGTGCCAGCAGCCCTCCAGACAGATCCTACAATGAGCAGTTCTTC TRBJ2-1 - - TRBV28
CSVRVWNTEAFF TGCAGCGTCCGAGTCTGGAACACTGAAGCTTTCTTT TRBJ1-1 - once TRBV29-1
CASSQQGGGTGELFF TGTGCCAGCAGCCAGCAGGGTGGCGGCACCGGGGAGCTGTTTTTT TRBJ2-2 - - TRBV6-4
CAWGSIRREGPSSYNEQFF TGTGCCTGGGGCTCTATACGGCGGGAGGGCCCGAGCTCCTACAATGAGCAGTTCTTC TRBJ2-1 TRBD2 - TRBV30
CASSSDRGPSLYEQYF TGTGCCAGCAGCTCAGACAGGGGACCCTCCCTCTACGAGCAGTACTTC TRBJ2-7 TRBD1 - TRBV7-9
CASSQRGSENEQFF TGTGCCAGCAGCCAAAGAGGATCCGAAAATGAGCAGTTCTTC TRBJ2-1 - - TRBV4-2
CASSLKGQVEDNEQFF TGTGCCAGCAGCTTAAAGGGGCAGGTAGAAGACAATGAGCAGTTCTTC TRBJ2-1 - - TRBV7-9
CASSEAQGSYGYTF TGTGCCAGCAGTGAAGCGCAGGGGAGCTATGGCTACACCTTC TRBJ1-2 - once TRBV6-1
CASSLDRGDTEAFF TGCGCCAGCAGCCTGGACAGGGGGGATACTGAAGCTTTCTTT TRBJ1-1 TRBD1 - TRBV5-1
CASRQPGSIFYNEQFF TGTGCCAGCAGACAACCGGGATCTATCTTCTACAATGAGCAGTTCTTC TRBJ2-1 - - TRBV5-4
CSVGDRGGTDTQYF TGCAGCGTTGGGGACAGGGGTGGCACAGATACGCAGTATTTT TRBJ2-3 TRBD1 - TRBV29-1